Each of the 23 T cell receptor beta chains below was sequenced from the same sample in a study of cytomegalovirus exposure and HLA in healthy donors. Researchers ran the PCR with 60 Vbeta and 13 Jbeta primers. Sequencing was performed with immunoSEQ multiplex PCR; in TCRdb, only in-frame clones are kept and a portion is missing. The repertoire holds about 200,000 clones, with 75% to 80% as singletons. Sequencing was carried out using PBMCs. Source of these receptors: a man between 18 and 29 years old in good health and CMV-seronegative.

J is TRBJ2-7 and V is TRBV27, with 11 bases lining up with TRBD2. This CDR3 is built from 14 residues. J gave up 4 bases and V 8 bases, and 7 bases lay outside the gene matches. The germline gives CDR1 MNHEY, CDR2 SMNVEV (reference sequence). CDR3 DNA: TGTGCCAGCGGCCGAGGGACTAGCGGATACGAGCAGTACTTC. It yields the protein CASGRGTSGYEQYF.

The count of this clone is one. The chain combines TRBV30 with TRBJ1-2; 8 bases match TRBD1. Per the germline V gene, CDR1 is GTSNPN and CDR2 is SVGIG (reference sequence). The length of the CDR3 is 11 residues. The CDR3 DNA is TGTGCGGGGGGCAGGGGGCTCGGCTACACCTTC. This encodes CAGGRGLGYTF.

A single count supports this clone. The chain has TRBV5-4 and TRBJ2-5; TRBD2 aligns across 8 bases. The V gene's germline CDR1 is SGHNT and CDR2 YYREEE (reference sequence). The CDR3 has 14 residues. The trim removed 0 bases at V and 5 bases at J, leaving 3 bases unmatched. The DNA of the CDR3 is TGTGCCAGCAGCTTGGCGGGGGGGGCGGAGACCCAGTACTTC. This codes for CASSLAGGAETQYF.

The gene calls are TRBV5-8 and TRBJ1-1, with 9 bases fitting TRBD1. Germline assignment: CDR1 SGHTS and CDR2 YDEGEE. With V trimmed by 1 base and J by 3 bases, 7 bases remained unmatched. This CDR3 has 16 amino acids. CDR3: CASSLPHRGRDTEAFF. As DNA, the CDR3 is TGTGCCAGCAGCTTGCCCCACAGGGGGCGGGACACTGAAGCTTTCTTT.

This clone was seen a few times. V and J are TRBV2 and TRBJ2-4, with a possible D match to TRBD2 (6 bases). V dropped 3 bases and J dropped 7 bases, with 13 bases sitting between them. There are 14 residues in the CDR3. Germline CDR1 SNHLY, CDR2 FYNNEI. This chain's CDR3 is CASSENVSGNIQYF. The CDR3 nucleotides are TGTGCCAGCAGTGAGAACGTGAGCGGGAACATTCAGTACTTC.

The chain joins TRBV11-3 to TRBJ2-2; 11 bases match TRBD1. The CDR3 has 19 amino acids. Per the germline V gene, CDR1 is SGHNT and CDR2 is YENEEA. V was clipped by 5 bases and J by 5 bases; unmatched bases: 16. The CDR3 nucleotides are TGTGCCAGCAGCCCCCGCGGACAGGGGGCGTCGAGGACGACCGGGGAGCTGTTTTTT. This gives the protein CASSPRGQGASRTTGELFF.

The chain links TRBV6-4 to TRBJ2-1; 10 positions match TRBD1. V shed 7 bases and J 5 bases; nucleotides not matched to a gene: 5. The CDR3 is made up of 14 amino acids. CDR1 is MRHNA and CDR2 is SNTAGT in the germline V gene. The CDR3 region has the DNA TGTGCCAGCATGCGGACAGGGGGGGACAATGAGCAGTTCTTC. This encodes CASMRTGGDNEQFF.

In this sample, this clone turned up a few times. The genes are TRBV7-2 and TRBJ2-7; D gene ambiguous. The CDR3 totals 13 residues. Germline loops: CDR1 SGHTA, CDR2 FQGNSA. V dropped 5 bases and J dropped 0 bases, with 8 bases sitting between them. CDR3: CASSRWSSYEQYF. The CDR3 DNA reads TGTGCCAGCAGCCGATGGAGCTCCTACGAGCAGTACTTC.

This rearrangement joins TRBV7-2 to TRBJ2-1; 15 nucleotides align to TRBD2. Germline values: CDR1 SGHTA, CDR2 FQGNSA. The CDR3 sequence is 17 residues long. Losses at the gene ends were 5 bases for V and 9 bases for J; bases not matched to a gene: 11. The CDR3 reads CASSRRTSGRAFVEQFF. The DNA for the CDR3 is TGTGCCAGCAGCAGGAGGACTAGCGGGAGGGCCTTCGTTGAGCAGTTCTTC.

CDR3 protein: CASSVGGTATYEQYF. DNA for the CDR3: TGTGCCAGCAGCGTAGGGGGGACAGCAACCTACGAGCAGTACTTC. The V gene is TRBV9, the J gene TRBJ2-5; the match to TRBD1 covers 7 bases. The DNA end is more similar to TRBJ2-7, so the J call may be wrong. Germline CDR1 reads SGDLS; CDR2 reads YYNGEE. The CDR3 is 15 residues long.

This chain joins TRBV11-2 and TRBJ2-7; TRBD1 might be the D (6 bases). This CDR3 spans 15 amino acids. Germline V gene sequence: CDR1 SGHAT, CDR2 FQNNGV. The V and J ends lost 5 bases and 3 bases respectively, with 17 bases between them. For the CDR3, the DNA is TGTGCCAGCAGCCCCCTAACAGGGCCCTACTACGAGCAGTACTTC. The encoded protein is CASSPLTGPYYEQYF.

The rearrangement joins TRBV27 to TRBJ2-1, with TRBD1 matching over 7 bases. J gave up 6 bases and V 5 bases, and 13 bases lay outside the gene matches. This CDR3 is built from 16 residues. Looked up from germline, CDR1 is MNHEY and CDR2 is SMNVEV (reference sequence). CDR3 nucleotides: TGTGCCAGCAGTCCCTCGACAGGGAAGACGGGCAATGAGCAGTTCTTC. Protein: CASSPSTGKTGNEQFF.

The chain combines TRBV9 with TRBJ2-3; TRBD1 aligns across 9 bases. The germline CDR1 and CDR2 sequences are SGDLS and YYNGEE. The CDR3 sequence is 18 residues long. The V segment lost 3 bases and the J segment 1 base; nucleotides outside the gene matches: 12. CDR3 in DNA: TGTGCCAGCAGCGCCGGGACAGGGTTGGGAGGGGGCACAGATACGCAGTATTTT. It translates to CASSAGTGLGGGTDTQYF.

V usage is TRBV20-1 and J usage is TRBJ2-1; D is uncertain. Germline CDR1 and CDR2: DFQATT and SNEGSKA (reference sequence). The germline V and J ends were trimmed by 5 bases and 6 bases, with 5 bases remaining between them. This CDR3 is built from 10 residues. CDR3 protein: CSARLNEQFF. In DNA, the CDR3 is TGCAGTGCTCGACTCAATGAGCAGTTCTTC.

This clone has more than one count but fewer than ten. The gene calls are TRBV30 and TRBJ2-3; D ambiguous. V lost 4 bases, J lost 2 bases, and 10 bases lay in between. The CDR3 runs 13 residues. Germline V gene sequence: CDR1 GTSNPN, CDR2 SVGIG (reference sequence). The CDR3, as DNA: TGTGCCTGGACCCCGGGTGACACAGATACGCAGTATTTT. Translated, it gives CAWTPGDTDTQYF.

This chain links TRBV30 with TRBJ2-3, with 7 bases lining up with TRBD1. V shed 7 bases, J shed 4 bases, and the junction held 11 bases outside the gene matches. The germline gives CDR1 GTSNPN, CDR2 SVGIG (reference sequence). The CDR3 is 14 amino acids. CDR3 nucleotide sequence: TGTGCCTCGAACAGGGGCCCACCCTCAGATACGCAGTATTTT. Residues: CASNRGPPSDTQYF.

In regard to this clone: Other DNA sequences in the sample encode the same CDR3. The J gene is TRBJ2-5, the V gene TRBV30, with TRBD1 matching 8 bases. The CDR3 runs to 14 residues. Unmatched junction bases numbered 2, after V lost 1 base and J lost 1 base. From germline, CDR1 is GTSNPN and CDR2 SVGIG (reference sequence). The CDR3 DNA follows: TGTGCCTGGAGTGGCACAGGGGGCCAAGAGACCCAGTACTTC. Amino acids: CAWSGTGGQETQYF.

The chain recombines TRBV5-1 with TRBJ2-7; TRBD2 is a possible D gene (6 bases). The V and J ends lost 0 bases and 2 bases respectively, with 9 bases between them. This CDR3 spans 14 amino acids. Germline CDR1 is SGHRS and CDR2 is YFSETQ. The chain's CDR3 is CASSLGREAYEQYF. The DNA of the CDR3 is TGCGCCAGCAGCTTGGGGAGGGAAGCCTACGAGCAGTACTTC.

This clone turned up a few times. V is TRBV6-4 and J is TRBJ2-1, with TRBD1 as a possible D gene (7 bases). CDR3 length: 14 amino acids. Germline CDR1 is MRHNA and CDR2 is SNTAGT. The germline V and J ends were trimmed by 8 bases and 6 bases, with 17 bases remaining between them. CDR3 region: CASSPGQGGNEQFF. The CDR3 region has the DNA TGTGCCAGCTCCCCGGGTCAGGGGGGCAATGAGCAGTTCTTC.

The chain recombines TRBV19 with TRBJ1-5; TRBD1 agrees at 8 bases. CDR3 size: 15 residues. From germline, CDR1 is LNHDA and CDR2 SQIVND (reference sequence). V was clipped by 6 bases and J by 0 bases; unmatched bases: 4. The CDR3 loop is CASSRGRDSNQPQHF. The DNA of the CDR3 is TGTGCCAGTAGCAGGGGGCGAGATAGCAATCAGCCCCAGCATTTT.

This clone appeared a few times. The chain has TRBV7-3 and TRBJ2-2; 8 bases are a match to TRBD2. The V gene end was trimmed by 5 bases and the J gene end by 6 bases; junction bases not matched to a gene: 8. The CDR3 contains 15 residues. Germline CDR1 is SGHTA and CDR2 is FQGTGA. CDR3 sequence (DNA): TGTGCCAGCAGCCCTCAAAGCGGGAGTCCCGGGGAGCTGTTTTTT. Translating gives CASSPQSGSPGELFF.

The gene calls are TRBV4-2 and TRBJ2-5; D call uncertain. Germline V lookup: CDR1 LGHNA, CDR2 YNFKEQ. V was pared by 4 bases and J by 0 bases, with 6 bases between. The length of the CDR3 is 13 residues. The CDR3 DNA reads TGTGCCAGCAGCCCCCCCGACCAAGAGACCCAGTACTTC. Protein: CASSPPDQETQYF.

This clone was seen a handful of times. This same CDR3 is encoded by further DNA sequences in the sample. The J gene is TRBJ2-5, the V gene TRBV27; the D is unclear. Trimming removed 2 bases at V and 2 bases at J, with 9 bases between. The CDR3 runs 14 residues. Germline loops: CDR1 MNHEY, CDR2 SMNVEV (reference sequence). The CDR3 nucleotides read TGTGCCAGCAGTTTAAGCCGTGTACAAGAGACCCAGTACTTC. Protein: CASSLSRVQETQYF.